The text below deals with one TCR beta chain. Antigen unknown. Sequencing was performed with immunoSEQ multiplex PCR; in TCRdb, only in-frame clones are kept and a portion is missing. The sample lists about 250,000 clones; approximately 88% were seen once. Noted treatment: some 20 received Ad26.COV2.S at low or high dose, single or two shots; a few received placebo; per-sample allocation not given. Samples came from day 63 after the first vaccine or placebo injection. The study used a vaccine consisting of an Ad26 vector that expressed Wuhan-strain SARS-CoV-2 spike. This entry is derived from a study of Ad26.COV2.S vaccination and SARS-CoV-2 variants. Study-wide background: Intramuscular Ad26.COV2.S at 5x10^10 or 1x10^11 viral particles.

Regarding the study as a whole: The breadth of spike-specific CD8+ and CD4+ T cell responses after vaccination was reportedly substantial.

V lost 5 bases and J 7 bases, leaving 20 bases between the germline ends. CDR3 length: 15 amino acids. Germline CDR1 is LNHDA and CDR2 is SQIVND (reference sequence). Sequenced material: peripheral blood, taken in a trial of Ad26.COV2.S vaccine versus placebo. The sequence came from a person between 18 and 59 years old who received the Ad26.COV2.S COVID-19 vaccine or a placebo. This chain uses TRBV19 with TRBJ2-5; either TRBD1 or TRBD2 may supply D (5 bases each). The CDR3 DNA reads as TGTGCCAGTAGTGTAAAAATAAGGGACGACTTGACCCAGTACTTC. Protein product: CASSVKIRDDLTQYF.